Following are 20 T cell receptor beta chains from one sample sequenced in a study of T-cell memory formation after mild COVID-19. TCRdb ran MiXCR on the 5' RACE reads and lists one entry per CDR3 protein. In the table there are tens of thousands of distinct CDR3 sequences, 16% of which are singletons. Sequencing was done on a sample of PBMCs or a T cell subset sorted from them (not recorded which). Receptors were obtained from an adult woman who had mild COVID-19 (a few samples of this study predate the infection). Cell type and time point are not known.

The chain joins TRBV4-1 to TRBJ2-7, with a possible D match to TRBD2 (6 bases). The CDR3 contains 14 residues. Per the germline V gene, CDR1 is MGHRA and CDR2 is YSYEKL. Trimming cost V 4 bases and J 4 bases, with 14 bases left between them. Here the CDR3 DNA reads TGCGCCAGCAGCCCCCTAATTGCGGGGTACGAGCAGTACTTC. Translating it yields CASSPLIAGYEQYF.

This chain uses TRBV5-5 with TRBJ2-1; D is unresolved. Trimming left V 3 bases short and J 6 bases short, with 19 bases between. The length of the CDR3 is 16 residues. CDR1 and CDR2 (germline): SGHKS, YYEKEE (reference sequence). The CDR3 DNA sequence: TGTGCCAGCAGCTCGCCGGGCCAGAGTTACATCAATGAGCAGTTCTTC. This translates into CASSSPGQSYINEQFF.

V and J are TRBV20-1 and TRBJ1-2; D gene ambiguous. Per the germline V gene, CDR1 is DFQATT and CDR2 is SNEGSKA (reference sequence). The CDR3 consists of 11 residues. The V and J ends lost 0 bases and 7 bases respectively, with 6 bases between them. The CDR3, as DNA: TGCAGTGCTAGAGATCCCGGTGGCTACACCTTC. This gives the protein CSARDPGGYTF.

The V and J genes are TRBV6-5 and TRBJ1-1; 8 positions match TRBD1. This CDR3 spans 13 amino acids. The germline CDR1 and CDR2 sequences are MNHEY and SVGAGI. After removal of 6 bases from V and 0 bases from J, the junction contained 0 bases not matched to a gene. DNA of the CDR3: TGTGCCAGCAGACAGGGGGTGAACACTGAAGCTTTCTTT. Amino acid sequence: CASRQGVNTEAFF.

The chain joins TRBV15 to TRBJ2-2; no clear D. Germline values: CDR1 LNHNV, CDR2 YYDKDF (reference sequence). The CDR3 totals 15 residues. Between the trimmed V and J ends, which lost 2 bases and 4 bases, there was a span of 11 bases. The CDR3: CATSRSVQSTGELFF. The CDR3 nucleotides are TGTGCCACCAGCAGATCGGTACAGAGCACCGGGGAGCTGTTTTTT.

This sequence joins TRBV5-4 and TRBJ1-4; TRBD1 agrees at 9 bases. Trimming took 0 bases from V and 8 from J; bases not matched to a gene: 17. The CDR3 sequence is 19 residues long. In germline, CDR1 is SGHNT, CDR2 YYREEE (reference sequence). CDR3 bases: TGTGCCAGCAGCTTGGGGTCCCCCGCCGGGACAGGGCGTCAGGAAAAACTGTTTTTT. Translating gives CASSLGSPAGTGRQEKLFF.

CDR3 DNA: TGTGCCAGCAGCTCCCGGACCGCGCGTCCCTACGAGCAGTACTTC. Amino acid sequence: CASSSRTARPYEQYF. The chain carries TRBV7-9 and TRBJ2-7; D remains ambiguous. Germline loops: CDR1 SEHNR, CDR2 FQNEAQ (reference sequence). The CDR3 runs to 15 residues. Trimming removed 4 bases at V and 2 bases at J, with 15 bases between. The variable domain in full, completed from reference TRBV7-9 and TRBJ2-7, reads DTGVSQNPRHKITKRGQNVTFRCDPISEHNRLYWYRQTLGQGPEFLTYFQNEAQLEKSRLLSDRFSAERPKGSFSTLEIQRTEQGDSAMYLCASSSRTARPYEQYFGPGTRLTVT.

This clonotype was detected only a few times. The chain recombines TRBV7-9 with TRBJ2-7; no clear D. V was clipped by 5 bases and J by 5 bases, with 16 bases between them. CDR3 length: 14 amino acids. CDR1 and CDR2 (germline): SEHNR, FQNEAQ (reference sequence). The CDR3: CASSPEGSFDEQYF. CDR3 nucleotides: TGTGCCAGCAGCCCCGAAGGTAGCTTCGACGAGCAGTACTTC.

The V and J genes are TRBV2 and TRBJ2-2; D is unresolved. The CDR3 is made up of 14 amino acids. Trimming left V 6 bases short and J 2 bases short, with 10 bases between. The germline V gene has CDR1 SNHLY and CDR2 FYNNEI. This CDR3 reads CASRDRKNTGELFF. CDR3 sequence (DNA): TGTGCCAGCAGAGATAGAAAAAACACCGGGGAGCTGTTTTTT.

This clonotype was found a few times. CDR3 amino acids: CAWSVFSGSEQYF. CDR3 coding DNA: TGTGCCTGGAGTGTCTTTTCGGGGAGCGAGCAGTACTTC. This sequence joins TRBV30 and TRBJ2-7; a possible D gene is TRBD2 (5 bases). Looked up from germline, CDR1 is GTSNPN and CDR2 is SVGIG (reference sequence). This CDR3 comprises 13 residues. Deletions cut 0 bases from V and 6 bases from J, with 12 bases between.

V gene TRBV13 combines with J gene TRBJ2-7; 7 bases agree with TRBD2. Germline V gives CDR1 PRHDT, CDR2 FYEKMQ (reference sequence). The CDR3 runs 15 residues. The trim removed 4 bases at V and 7 bases at J, leaving 13 bases unmatched. For the CDR3, the DNA is TGTGCCAGCAGCTCAACTAGCGAGAAGGCAGATGAGCAGTACTTC. Translating it yields CASSSTSEKADEQYF.

This clonotype has more than one count but fewer than ten. V usage is TRBV20-1 and J usage is TRBJ2-7, with 11 positions matching TRBD2. Trimming at V came to 0 bases and at J to 2 bases, leaving 6 bases not matched to a gene. CDR1 and CDR2 (germline): DFQATT, SNEGSKA (reference sequence). CDR3 length: 16 residues. The CDR3 is CSAREGLAGPAYEQYF. The CDR3 DNA sequence: TGCAGTGCTAGAGAAGGACTAGCGGGTCCCGCCTACGAGCAGTACTTC.

This clonotype was seen repeatedly, ten times or more. The CDR3 DNA is TGTGCCAGCAGTCGGCCCGCCGTCGACAGCACCAGGGTAACAATTGAGCAGTTCTTC. This encodes CASSRPAVDSTRVTIEQFF. V gene TRBV6-2 or TRBV6-3 combines with J gene TRBJ2-1, with D possibly TRBD1 on 5 matching bases. CDR1 and CDR2 (germline): MNHEY, SVGEGT. The CDR3 length is 19 residues. Trimming removed 5 bases from V and 9 bases from J, with 32 bases in between.

The V and J genes are TRBV24-1 and TRBJ2-5; D is unresolved. Trimming took off 1 base at V and 3 bases at J, with 5 bases between the two ends. The CDR3 loop spans 13 amino acids. The germline gives CDR1 KGHDR, CDR2 SFDVKD. CDR3 in amino acids: CATSDLTEETQYF. CDR3 nucleotides: TGTGCCACCAGTGATTTAACGGAAGAGACCCAGTACTTC.

The rearrangement links TRBV30 to TRBJ1-3; 7 nucleotides agree with TRBD1. The CDR3 is made up of 18 amino acids. Germline V gene lookup returns CDR1 GTSNPN and CDR2 SVGIG (reference sequence). The CDR3 region has the DNA TGTGCTTTGGACACGGAGGTGACAGGGAGTGTGGCAGGAAACACCATATATTTT. It translates to CALDTEVTGSVAGNTIYF.

CDR3 coding DNA: TGTGCCAGCAGTGCGGGACAGGGGGTCACCGGGGAGCTGTTTTTT. As protein: CASSAGQGVTGELFF. The chain recombines TRBV25-1 with TRBJ2-2, with 11 bases matching TRBD1. This CDR3 has 15 residues. V was pared by 4 bases and J by 4 bases, with 2 bases of the junction left unmatched. Germline V lookup: CDR1 MGHDK, CDR2 SYGVNS.

This CDR3 is CSARPGDRFGGDTEAFF. CDR3 in DNA: TGCAGTGCTAGGCCAGGGGATCGTTTTGGCGGCGACACTGAAGCTTTCTTT. This sequence joins TRBV20-1 and TRBJ1-1; the D gene is possibly TRBD1 (6 bases). Germline V gene lookup returns CDR1 DFQATT and CDR2 SNEGSKA (reference sequence). CDR3 length: 17 amino acids. The ends were cut back, 3 bases at V and 3 bases at J, with 23 bases in the middle.

V gene TRBV19 combines with J gene TRBJ2-3, with 9 bases matching TRBD2. The germline CDR1 and CDR2 sequences are LNHDA and SQIVND (reference sequence). J lost 5 bases, V lost 6 bases, and 9 bases had no gene match. The CDR3 runs to 15 residues. The CDR3 reads CASRTLAGDLDTQYF. DNA of the CDR3: TGTGCCAGTAGAACTTTAGCGGGAGATCTAGATACGCAGTATTTT.

The chain employs TRBV7-9 and TRBJ2-7, with D perhaps being TRBD1 or TRBD2 (5 bases each). Germline assignment: CDR1 SEHNR and CDR2 FQNEAQ (reference sequence). The CDR3 is made up of 15 amino acids. V lost 5 bases and J 5 bases, leaving 19 bases between the germline ends. The CDR3: CASSARDGGLHEQYF. The CDR3 bases are TGTGCCAGCAGCGCCCGGGACGGAGGATTACACGAGCAGTACTTC.

This clonotype was counted only a few times. V and J are TRBV7-2 and TRBJ2-3; TRBD2 matches at 13 bases. Per the germline V gene, CDR1 is SGHTA and CDR2 is FQGNSA. Losses at the gene ends were 5 bases for V and 3 bases for J; bases not matched to a gene: 11. The CDR3 loop spans 18 amino acids. CDR3 in DNA: TGTGCCAGCAGCCCTCGGACTAGCGGGAGCTACCGAACAGATACGCAGTATTTT. Translated: CASSPRTSGSYRTDTQYF.